A selection of T cell receptor beta chains follows, all from one sample in a study of blood T cell repertoires in COVID-19. Assay used: immunoSEQ multiplex PCR; TCRdb lists only in-frame clones, some missing. The sample shows more than 70,000 clones, 86% of them seen only once. Sequenced material: peripheral blood. Receptor source: a man at least 80 years old with active or convalescent COVID-19. Each CDR3 is given with its conserved first and last residue. Size is stated for part of the rows, as once, few or many counts, or as a class when the clone is expanded.

V gene: TRBV10-3; clone size: .; CDR3 protein: CAISEGQVNTEAFF
V gene: TRBV7-8; clone size: .; CDR3 protein: CASSLASGRGTDTQYF
V gene: TRBV2; clone size: .; CDR3 protein: CAIRQEAPEQYF
V gene: TRBV3-1/TRBV3-2; clone size: .; CDR3 protein: CASRLETTDTYEQYF
V gene: TRBV4-3; clone size: .; CDR3 protein: CASSQSSGTRNTGELFF
V gene: TRBV3-1/TRBV3-2; clone size: .; CDR3 protein: CASSLWTGPGNTIYF
V gene: TRBV7-2; clone size: .; CDR3 protein: CASSLGSGMNTEAFF
V gene: TRBV7-9; clone size: .; CDR3 protein: CASSPTTGFYEQYF
V gene: TRBV28; clone size: .; CDR3 protein: CASSGAGTGGNQPQHF
V gene: TRBV10-1; clone size: .; CDR3 protein: CASSDQRNSYEQYF
V gene: TRBV19; clone size: .; CDR3 protein: CASSGVGTAYNEQFF
V gene: TRBV5-1; clone size: .; CDR3 protein: CASSLRGLNTEAFF
V gene: TRBV6-5; clone size: .; CDR3 protein: CASRIHGNTEAFF
V gene: TRBV5-1; clone size: .; CDR3 protein: CASSLGQAIGWDGYTF
V gene: TRBV5-4; clone size: once; CDR3 protein: CASSLGLPLNEQFF
V gene: TRBV28; clone size: .; CDR3 protein: CASSLFTGSHSYGYTF
V gene: TRBV2; clone size: .; CDR3 protein: CASTFQVGGDTQYF
V gene: TRBV5-4; clone size: .; CDR3 protein: CASSLGGAGASHGYTF
V gene: TRBV6-5; clone size: .; CDR3 protein: CASSYSGGVRADTQYF
V gene: TRBV5-5; clone size: .; CDR3 protein: CASSPRVSNQPQHF
V gene: TRBV19; clone size: .; CDR3 protein: CASSILYGRAVDTQYF
V gene: TRBV3-1/TRBV3-2; clone size: .; CDR3 protein: CASSQVPALGAEQFF
V gene: TRBV19; clone size: .; CDR3 protein: CASTGGRDPTDTQYF
V gene: TRBV18; clone size: .; CDR3 protein: CASSPPSSGSRGEQFF
V gene: TRBV19; clone size: .; CDR3 protein: CASSMERNQPQHF
V gene: TRBV12-3/TRBV12-4; clone size: .; CDR3 protein: CASSGQIYEQYF
V gene: TRBV28; clone size: .; CDR3 protein: CASSLGTGVYNEQFF
V gene: TRBV7-2; clone size: .; CDR3 protein: CASSPPEGTSTDTQYF
V gene: TRBV18; clone size: .; CDR3 protein: CASSPKQGNTEAFF
V gene: TRBV3-1/TRBV3-2; clone size: .; CDR3 protein: CASSQAHSNQPQHF
V gene: TRBV7-9; clone size: .; CDR3 protein: CASSLISGSYEQYF
V gene: TRBV18; clone size: once; CDR3 protein: CASSPQGETQYF
V gene: TRBV27; clone size: few; CDR3 protein: CASSSIAGPYYEQYF
V gene: TRBV6-5; clone size: few; CDR3 protein: CASRTGTGIGEQFF
V gene: TRBV7-7; clone size: .; CDR3 protein: CASSLGAAAQETQYF
V gene: TRBV30; clone size: .; CDR3 protein: CAWSRGQAPQPQHF
V gene: TRBV7-2; clone size: .; CDR3 protein: CASSLAGGAYNEQFF
V gene: TRBV18; clone size: .; CDR3 protein: CASSPLGDTNTEAFF
V gene: TRBV10-3; clone size: .; CDR3 protein: CATSRASGSGEQFF
V gene: TRBV27; clone size: once; CDR3 protein: CASQSQKNTEAFF
V gene: TRBV6-5; clone size: .; CDR3 protein: CASSYDRDYGYTF
V gene: TRBV2; clone size: .; CDR3 protein: CASSGRPYEQYF
V gene: TRBV27; clone size: once; CDR3 protein: CASRQKAQTGNFGELFF
V gene: TRBV9; clone size: once; CDR3 protein: CASSVGGGGEQYF
V gene: TRBV7-9; clone size: once; CDR3 protein: CASSSGQLGGYTF
V gene: TRBV5-8; clone size: .; CDR3 protein: CASSGRGIVETQYF
V gene: TRBV29-1; clone size: .; CDR3 protein: CSVGGGSVNEQFF
V gene: TRBV7-2; clone size: .; CDR3 protein: CASSLALAGIEQFF
V gene: TRBV5-5; clone size: .; CDR3 protein: CASSWGPGAGYEQYF
V gene: TRBV30; clone size: .; CDR3 protein: CASNTGGNQETQYF
V gene: TRBV29-1; clone size: .; CDR3 protein: CSVDIPGTDTQYF
V gene: TRBV7-2; clone size: once; CDR3 protein: CASSSQVTSASGTQYF
V gene: TRBV10-1; clone size: few; CDR3 protein: CASSGGTGIGEQYF
V gene: TRBV7-9; clone size: .; CDR3 protein: CASSLGELNEQFF
V gene: TRBV4-1; clone size: .; CDR3 protein: CASSQALSGVTYEQYF
V gene: TRBV2; clone size: .; CDR3 protein: CASSEYGETQYF
V gene: TRBV7-2; clone size: .; CDR3 protein: CASSLLGRLREQYF
V gene: TRBV4-2; clone size: .; CDR3 protein: CASSQTRTGARGSPLHF
V gene: TRBV15; clone size: .; CDR3 protein: CATQGVYYNEQFF